The T cell receptor beta chain under discussion was sequenced for a study of early stage breast cancer tumors. Whole-study findings and limits: Tumors had about 2.3-fold higher T cell density than normal breast.

A remark on this clone: Its cognate antigen is unknown.

The method was immunoSEQ multiplex PCR; TCRdb's version includes in-frame clones alone and lacks a portion of them. The sample has 50,000 to 65,000 clones; about 80% are singletons. CDR3 length: 13 residues. The V end lost 3 bases, the J end lost 12 bases, and 15 bases lay between the germline ends. The germline gives CDR1 MNHNS, CDR2 SASEGT. This TCR was sampled from a person aged 30 to 40 with breast cancer. The sequencing sample was made of blood. The V and J genes are TRBV6-1 and TRBJ2-1, with D perhaps matching TRBD1 or TRBD2 (5 bases each). The CDR3 sequence: CASSDGADSMQFF. Written as DNA, the CDR3 is TGTGCCAGCAGTGACGGGGCTGATTCCATGCAGTTCTTC.